The 30 T cell receptor beta chains reported below all come from one sample, sequenced in a study of cytomegalovirus exposure and HLA in healthy donors. Primers included in the PCR were 60 Vbeta and 13 Jbeta primers. Profiling relied on immunoSEQ multiplex PCR, and the TCRdb table lists in-frame clones only, not all of them. Of tens of thousands of clones detected, 67% appear once; the ten largest clones hold less than 8%. The sequencing input was PBMCs. The receptors were sampled from a woman in her forties or fifties in good health and CMV-seropositive.

The table lists this clone with a count of one. The CDR3 DNA reads TGTGCCAGCAGCGTAGGGGGGGACAGAGGAATCTCTGGAAACACCATATATTTT. This codes for CASSVGGDRGISGNTIYF. The chain links TRBV9 to TRBJ1-3, with 7 bases identical to TRBD1. The junction had 9 bases not matched to a gene; V was cut back by 0 bases and J by 0 bases. Germline V gene sequence: CDR1 SGDLS, CDR2 YYNGEE. The CDR3 consists of 18 residues.

The rearrangement links TRBV6-1 to TRBJ1-1; no definite D call. Germline CDR1 is MNHNS and CDR2 is SASEGT. V was shortened by 2 bases and J by 4 bases, with 8 bases between the two germline ends. The CDR3 contains 13 residues. CDR3 amino acids: CASSETFRTEAFF. DNA of the CDR3: TGTGCCAGCAGTGAAACTTTCCGCACTGAAGCTTTCTTT.

The genes are TRBV6-1 and TRBJ1-1; TRBD1 is a possible D gene (5 bases). Deletions cut 8 bases from V and 4 bases from J, with 20 bases between. This CDR3 spans 15 amino acids. Germline V gene data show CDR1 as MNHNS and CDR2 as SASEGT. In DNA, the CDR3 is TGTGCCAGCTCACATACGCTGGGGGGTGGCACTGAAGCTTTCTTT. Translated: CASSHTLGGGTEAFF.

This chain links TRBV2 with TRBJ1-2, with a tentative D call TRBD1 (5 bases). Germline V gene sequence: CDR1 SNHLY, CDR2 FYNNEI. The V end was cut by 6 bases, the J end by 4 bases, with 12 bases between. This CDR3 has 13 amino acids. In nucleotides, the CDR3 is TGTGCCAGCAGATTTACAGGCCTCTATGGCTACACCTTC. Its translation: CASRFTGLYGYTF.

The chain carries TRBV7-3 and TRBJ1-1; no definite D call. The CDR3 is 14 residues long. Germline-derived CDR1 and CDR2 are SGHTA and FQGTGA. The V end lost 1 base, the J end lost 1 base, and 7 bases lay between the germline ends. CDR3 sequence: CASSLSPGNTEAFF. The CDR3 coding sequence is TGTGCCAGCAGCTTAAGTCCAGGGAACACTGAAGCTTTCTTT.

This chain links TRBV10-2 with TRBJ1-6; possible D gene TRBD1, 5 bases. Trimming shortened V by 2 bases and J by 10 bases, and 15 bases separated the two germline ends. The CDR3 spans 15 residues. Germline V gives CDR1 WSHSY, CDR2 SAAADI. CDR3 DNA: TGCGCCAGCAGTGAGACGCACGCAGGGAAATCACCCCTCCACTTT. Translation: CASSETHAGKSPLHF.

The chain links TRBV5-4 to TRBJ1-4; 8 nucleotides line up with TRBD1. The V gene end was trimmed by 4 bases and the J gene end by 5 bases; junction bases not matched to a gene: 4. The CDR3 length is 14 residues. Germline V CDR1 and CDR2: SGHNT, YYREEE (reference sequence). CDR3 DNA: TGTGCCAGCAGCCAGGGACAGGTGAATGAAAAACTGTTTTTT. Translated: CASSQGQVNEKLFF. Full variable domain (missing parts from reference TRBV5-4 and TRBJ1-4): ETGVTQSPTHLIKTRGQQVTLRCSSQSGHNTVSWYQQALGQGPQFIFQYYREEENGRGNFPPRFSGLQFPNYSSELNVNALELDDSALYLCASSQGQVNEKLFFGSGTQLSVL.

This chain connects TRBV28 to TRBJ2-5, with a tentative D call TRBD1 (6 bases). The J call may be incorrect, as the DNA end agrees better with TRBJ2-7. Germline V lookup: CDR1 MDHEN, CDR2 SYDVKM. This CDR3 is 15 amino acids long. CDR3 residues: CASRWGTGIGYEQYF. Here the CDR3 DNA reads TGTGCCAGTCGGTGGGGAACAGGGATCGGCTACGAGCAGTACTTC.

The rearrangement joins TRBV9 to TRBJ2-1; the match to TRBD2 covers 7 bases. Germline CDR1 SGDLS, CDR2 YYNGEE. CDR3 length equals 19 residues. V trimming: 3 bases; J trimming: 5 bases; junction bases outside the gene matches: 20. CDR3 sequence reads: CASSESSGWGAGLNNEQFF. The CDR3 region has the DNA TGTGCCAGCAGCGAGAGCTCGGGGTGGGGAGCGGGGCTCAACAATGAGCAGTTCTTC.

This sequence joins TRBV9 and TRBJ2-2; the D is unclear. V lost 6 bases and J lost 7, with 16 bases in between. The length of the CDR3 is 14 residues. Germline V CDR1 and CDR2: SGDLS, YYNGEE. This CDR3 is CASTRASLDGELFF. The CDR3 DNA follows: TGTGCCAGCACCCGTGCTAGTCTGGACGGGGAGCTGTTTTTT.

The CDR3 DNA is TGTGCCAGCAGCTTTTTGGGAGGGTCCGGGAGGGATACGCAGTATTTT. It specifies CASSFLGGSGRDTQYF. This sequence joins TRBV5-4 and TRBJ2-3, with TRBD2 matching over 7 bases. The CDR3 sequence is 16 residues long. The V segment lost 2 bases and the J segment 6 bases; nucleotides outside the gene matches: 12. In germline, CDR1 is SGHNT, CDR2 YYREEE (reference sequence).

The chain recombines TRBV16 with TRBJ2-7; D call uncertain. This CDR3 region has 14 residues. Germline CDR1 and CDR2: KGHSY and FQNENV. The V end lost 1 base, the J end lost 5 bases, and 12 bases lay between the germline ends. This CDR3 reads CASSQLSEPNEQYF. DNA for the CDR3: TGTGCCAGCAGCCAATTGTCAGAACCGAACGAGCAGTACTTC.

The chain couples TRBV19 to TRBJ2-3, with TRBD1 identical over 9 bases. With 5 bases clipped from V and 0 bases from J, the junction kept 6 bases outside the gene matches. CDR1 is LNHDA and CDR2 is SQIVND in the germline V gene (reference sequence). The CDR3 covers 16 residues. CDR3 DNA sequence: TGTGCCAGTAGTCCGGGACAGGGAGGTAGCACAGATACGCAGTATTTT. It codes for CASSPGQGGSTDTQYF.

The chain links TRBV7-6 to TRBJ1-4, with D perhaps matching TRBD1 (5 bases). The CDR3 runs 17 residues. Germline lookup yields CDR1 SGHVS and CDR2 FNYEAQ. Trimming removed 3 bases from V and 0 bases from J, with 14 bases in between. The CDR3 region has the DNA TGTGCCAGCAGCTTCCAGGGTAGGGGTTCAACTAATGAAAAACTGTTTTTT. This translates into CASSFQGRGSTNEKLFF.

This chain uses TRBV5-1 with TRBJ2-7; D possibly corresponds to TRBD1 (5 bases). Deletions cut 0 bases from V and 6 bases from J, with 10 bases between. In germline, CDR1 is SGHRS, CDR2 YFSETQ. The CDR3 length is 13 residues. The DNA for the CDR3 is TGCGCCAGCAGCTTGGACCAGGGTGGCGAGCAGTACTTC. Protein product: CASSLDQGGEQYF.

J is TRBJ1-1 and V is TRBV10-1; 8 bases are a match to TRBD1. Germline V gives CDR1 WNHNN, CDR2 SYGVQD (reference sequence). The CDR3 covers 13 residues. With V trimmed by 4 bases and J by 4 bases, 2 bases remained unmatched. The CDR3: CASSAGQGTEAFF. The CDR3 region has the DNA TGCGCCAGCAGTGCTGGACAGGGCACTGAAGCTTTCTTT.

The V and J genes are TRBV18 and TRBJ1-5, with a possible D match to TRBD1 (5 bases). Looked up from germline, CDR1 is KGHSH and CDR2 is LQKENI. V lost 2 bases and J lost 1, with 6 bases in between. CDR3 length equals 14 residues. CDR3 protein: CASSPGGSNQPQHF. CDR3 nucleotides: TGTGCCAGCTCACCAGGGGGGAGCAATCAGCCCCAGCATTTT.

The V and J genes are TRBV2 and TRBJ2-7; D is possibly TRBD1 (6 bases). Between the trimmed V and J ends, which lost 1 base and 2 bases, there was a span of 18 bases. Per germline, CDR1 SNHLY and CDR2 FYNNEI. CDR3 size: 17 residues. The CDR3 nucleotides are TGTGCCAGCAGTGAAGAGTCGGTCGGTACAGGGCCCTACGAGCAGTACTTC. Protein sequence: CASSEESVGTGPYEQYF.

This clone appeared a single time. The V and J genes are TRBV4-1 and TRBJ1-2, with D perhaps TRBD1 (5 bases). Germline V gene data show CDR1 as MGHRA and CDR2 as YSYEKL. The CDR3 loop spans 15 amino acids. V was trimmed by 2 bases and J by 2 bases, leaving 12 bases between them. CDR3: CASSQPQSGNYGYTF. The CDR3 DNA is TGCGCCAGCAGCCAACCTCAATCAGGGAACTATGGCTACACCTTC.

This clone appeared a few times. The CDR3 protein is CASSARDIESYGYTF. The CDR3 DNA reads as TGTGCCAGCAGCGCCCGGGACATAGAAAGCTATGGCTACACCTTC. The chain recombines TRBV9 with TRBJ1-2; maybe TRBD1 (6 bases). The germline V gene encodes CDR1 SGDLS and CDR2 YYNGEE. V was shortened by 3 bases and J by 4 bases, with 16 bases between the two germline ends. The CDR3 is made up of 15 amino acids.

This chain links TRBV7-7 with TRBJ2-3; D not resolved. Germline CDR1 and CDR2: SSHAT and FNYEAQ (reference sequence). The CDR3 is 15 amino acids. V was clipped by 1 base and J by 2 bases, with 10 bases between them. The CDR3 nucleotides are TGTGCCAGCAGCTTAGGAGGAAATCCCACAGATACGCAGTATTTT. The encoded protein is CASSLGGNPTDTQYF.

The rearrangement uses TRBV6-1 and TRBJ1-2; unclear D gene. The V end was cut by 11 bases, the J end by 7 bases, with 11 bases between. Germline V gives CDR1 MNHNS, CDR2 SASEGT. This CDR3 comprises 10 residues. The CDR3 DNA follows: TGTGCCGTCGTTATGCGTGGCTACACCTTC. The encoded protein is CAVVMRGYTF.

The chain joins TRBV6-4 to TRBJ2-2; tentatively, D is TRBD1 (5 bases). The CDR3 spans 15 residues. The V and J ends lost 6 bases and 2 bases respectively, with 13 bases between them. Per germline, CDR1 MRHNA and CDR2 SNTAGT. As DNA, the CDR3 is TGTGCCAGCAGAGAAGGCAGGGCTAACACCGGGGAGCTGTTTTTT. This gives the protein CASREGRANTGELFF.

The rearrangement links TRBV11-3 to TRBJ2-1, with a possible D match to TRBD1 (6 bases). CDR3 length: 16 amino acids. The V gene's germline CDR1 is SGHNT and CDR2 YENEEA. Between the trimmed V and J ends, which lost 1 base and 0 bases, there was a span of 10 bases. Here the CDR3 reads CASSLGRTDSYNEQFF. The CDR3 DNA reads as TGTGCCAGCAGCTTAGGACGGACAGACTCCTACAATGAGCAGTTCTTC. Supplemented by reference TRBV11-3 and TRBJ2-1, the full variable domain reads EAGVVQSPRYKIIEKKQPVAFWCNPISGHNTLYWYLQNLGQGPELLIRYENEEAVDDSQLPKDRFSAERLKGVDSTLKIQPAELGDSAVYLCASSLGRTDSYNEQFFGPGTRLTVL.

The gene calls are TRBV27 and TRBJ2-7; the D gene is possibly TRBD1 (6 bases). CDR3 length: 14 amino acids. CDR1 MNHEY and CDR2 SMNVEV come from the germline V gene (reference sequence). Trimming took off 5 bases at V and 0 bases at J, with 11 bases between the two ends. CDR3 residues: CASSADRNSYEQYF. The CDR3 DNA is TGTGCCAGCAGTGCCGACAGGAACTCCTACGAGCAGTACTTC.

The sample holds a few counts of this clone. V usage is TRBV5-1 and J usage is TRBJ2-1; D gene uncertain. This CDR3 comprises 17 residues. V was shortened by 4 bases and J by 7 bases, with 24 bases between the two germline ends. Germline lookup yields CDR1 SGHRS and CDR2 YFSETQ. CDR3 DNA sequence: TGCGCCAGCAGCCTCAAAGCTGGAACGGGTGTAATGAATGAGCAGTTCTTC. Encoded protein: CASSLKAGTGVMNEQFF.

The table lists this clone with a count of one. The rearrangement links TRBV4-1 to TRBJ2-5; D may be TRBD2 (6 bases). The V end lost 2 bases, the J end lost 0 bases, and 13 bases lay between the germline ends. Germline CDR1 MGHRA, CDR2 YSYEKL. The CDR3 extends over 16 amino acids. The DNA for the CDR3 is TGCGCCAGCAGCCAAATCCTTGGGGGGTACCAAGAGACCCAGTACTTC. It specifies CASSQILGGYQETQYF.

The chain employs TRBV19 and TRBJ2-2, with D maybe TRBD1 (5 bases). This CDR3 contains 15 residues. Trimming left V 0 bases short and J 7 bases short, with 12 bases between. CDR1 LNHDA and CDR2 SQIVND come from the germline V gene (reference sequence). CDR3 sequence: CASSIDRQGFGELFF. The CDR3 nucleotides are TGTGCCAGTAGTATAGACCGGCAGGGCTTCGGGGAGCTGTTTTTT.

This chain joins TRBV16 and TRBJ1-4; possibly TRBD1 for D (5 bases). CDR3 length: 12 residues. Germline V gene sequence: CDR1 KGHSY, CDR2 FQNENV. V lost 2 bases and J 11 bases, leaving 9 bases between the germline ends. The CDR3 region is CASSQQEGKLFF. The CDR3 nucleotides are TGTGCCAGCAGCCAACAGGAGGGGAAACTGTTTTTT.

The genes are TRBV6-5 and TRBJ2-2, with D tentatively TRBD2 (6 bases). Germline CDR1 MNHEY, CDR2 SVGAGI. CDR3 length: 15 amino acids. Trimming shortened V by 5 bases and J by 6 bases, and 16 bases separated the two germline ends. The CDR3 reads CASSLMPGEAGELFF. CDR3 in DNA: TGTGCCAGCAGTCTGATGCCGGGGGAGGCCGGGGAGCTGTTTTTT.